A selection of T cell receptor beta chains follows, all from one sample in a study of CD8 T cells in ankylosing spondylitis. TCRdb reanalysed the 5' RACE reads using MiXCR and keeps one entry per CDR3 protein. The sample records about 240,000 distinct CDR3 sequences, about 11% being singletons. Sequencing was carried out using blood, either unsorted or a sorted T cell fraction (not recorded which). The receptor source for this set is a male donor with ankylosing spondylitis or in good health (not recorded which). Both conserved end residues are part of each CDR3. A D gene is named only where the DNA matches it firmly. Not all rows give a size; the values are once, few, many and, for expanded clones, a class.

CASDGGTNEKLFF | TGTGCCAGCGACGGGGGGACTAATGAAAAACTGTTTTTT | 13 | . | TRBV7-9 | . | TRBJ1-4
CASSLQGPYNTDTQYF | TGCGCCAGCAGTCTACAGGGTCCGTACAACACAGATACGCAGTATTTT | 16 | . | TRBV5-1 | . | TRBJ2-3
CASSSWDRSHQPQHF | TGTGCCAGCAGTTCCTGGGACAGGTCGCATCAGCCCCAGCATTTT | 15 | TRBD1 | TRBV28 | many | TRBJ1-5
CAGRTGVPSGADTQYF | TGTGCCGGAAGGACGGGCGTACCTTCTGGGGCAGATACGCAGTATTTT | 16 | . | TRBV2 | . | TRBJ2-3
CASSYSGRPYEQYF | TGTGCCAGCAGTTACTCGGGACGGCCCTACGAGCAGTACTTC | 14 | . | TRBV6-5 | few | TRBJ2-7
CASSPQVETATDTQYF | TGTGCCAGCTCACCCCAGGTGGAAACGGCAACAGATACGCAGTATTTT | 16 | . | TRBV18 | few | TRBJ2-3
CASRPTSGSHYEQYF | TGTGCCAGCAGACCCACTAGCGGGAGTCACTACGAGCAGTACTTC | 15 | TRBD2 | TRBV6-2/TRBV6-3 | . | TRBJ2-7
CASSEDTRSDTGELFF | TGTGCCAGCAGTGAGGACACGCGTTCCGACACCGGGGAGCTGTTTTTT | 16 | . | TRBV25-1 | few | TRBJ2-2
CASSGWTGVGSPLHF | TGTGCCAGCAGTGGGTGGACAGGAGTCGGTTCACCCCTCCACTTT | 15 | TRBD1 | TRBV6-1 | many | TRBJ1-6
CASSLAGHYNEQFF | TGTGCCAGCAGTTTAGCGGGTCACTACAATGAGCAGTTCTTC | 14 | . | TRBV28 | many | TRBJ2-1
CSARPRLAGVNTGELFF | TGCAGTGCTAGACCCCGACTAGCGGGTGTGAACACCGGGGAGCTGTTTTTT | 17 | TRBD2 | TRBV20-1 | many | TRBJ2-2
CASRAGQPNTGELFF | TGTGCCAGCAGAGCGGGACAGCCGAACACCGGGGAGCTGTTTTTT | 15 | . | TRBV28 | . | TRBJ2-2
CASSLASGEQFF | TGCGCCAGCAGCTTGGCCAGCGGTGAGCAGTTCTTC | 12 | . | TRBV5-1 | many | TRBJ2-1
CASSFLTGAQETQYF | TGCGCCAGCAGCTTCCTGACAGGGGCCCAAGAGACCCAGTACTTC | 15 | TRBD1 | TRBV5-1 | many | TRBJ2-5
CASSPNRDRGRQYSNQPQHF | TGTGCCAGCTCACCAAACCGGGACAGGGGGCGCCAATATAGCAATCAGCCCCAGCATTTT | 20 | TRBD1 | TRBV18 | . | TRBJ1-5